Listed here are 31 T cell receptor beta chains from one sample, sequenced in a study of OX40 agonist ivuxolimab in advanced cancers. Method: immunoSEQ multiplex PCR; TCRdb's copy keeps in-frame clones and lacks some. The table records 55,000 to 75,000 clones, about nine tenths of them present only once. The sample in question was CD4+ or CD8+ T cells sorted from blood, obtained in a trial of the OX40 agonist ivuxolimab. The receptors shown here come from an adult with an advanced solid tumor such as melanoma, head and neck, liver or kidney cancer.

V and J are TRBV19 and TRBJ1-2, with 10 bases identical to TRBD1. V gave up 4 bases and J gave up 3 bases; unmatched junction bases: 5. This CDR3 has 15 amino acids. Germline-derived CDR1 and CDR2 are LNHDA and SQIVND (reference sequence). The CDR3 loop reads CASSTGTGEYYGYTF. The CDR3 coding sequence is TGTGCCAGTAGTACGGGGACAGGGGAATACTATGGCTACACCTTC.

This clone was recorded only once. V is TRBV30 and J is TRBJ2-3, with 10 bases fitting TRBD1. This CDR3 is built from 15 residues. CDR1 and CDR2 (germline): GTSNPN, SVGIG (reference sequence). J gave up 7 bases and V 3 bases, and 10 bases lay outside the gene matches. DNA for the CDR3: TGTGCCTGGAGGTGGAGCGGACAGGGGGTACATACGCAGTATTTT. It translates to CAWRWSGQGVHTQYF.

This clone was observed once. The V and J genes are TRBV15 and TRBJ2-2; 11 positions agree with TRBD1. The CDR3 is 16 amino acids. The germline CDR1 and CDR2 sequences are LNHNV and YYDKDF (reference sequence). The V and J ends lost 2 bases and 4 bases, in that order; junction bases with no gene match: 3. The CDR3: CATSRTGTGGTGELFF. DNA of the CDR3: TGTGCCACCAGCAGAACCGGGACAGGGGGCACCGGGGAGCTGTTTTTT.

J is TRBJ2-7 and V is TRBV5-1; 7 positions agree with TRBD2. The junction had 3 bases not matched to a gene; V was cut back by 3 bases and J by 0 bases. CDR1 is SGHRS, CDR2 YFSETQ, per germline. The CDR3 has 14 amino acids. This CDR3 is CASSWSSGSYEQYF. CDR3 coding DNA: TGCGCCAGCAGCTGGTCTAGCGGCTCCTACGAGCAGTACTTC.

The chain has TRBV2 and TRBJ2-6; D might be TRBD1 (5 bases). The germline CDR1 and CDR2 sequences are SNHLY and FYNNEI. This CDR3 comprises 19 residues. The V end was cut by 5 bases, the J end by 0 bases, with 20 bases between. The chain's CDR3 is CASSNPDSRSASGANVLTF. CDR3 nucleotide sequence: TGTGCCAGCAGTAACCCTGACAGCCGTTCCGCCTCTGGGGCCAACGTCCTGACTTTC.

The rearrangement uses TRBV7-3 and TRBJ1-5; a weak D match, TRBD1 (5 bases). In germline, CDR1 is SGHTA, CDR2 FQGTGA. Between the trimmed V and J ends, which lost 6 bases and 6 bases, there was a span of 18 bases. This CDR3 spans 15 amino acids. This chain's CDR3 is CASRSNRGTSQPQHF. CDR3 DNA sequence: TGTGCCAGCAGGTCAAATCGGGGGACTAGTCAGCCCCAGCATTTT.

The chain recombines TRBV6-5 with TRBJ1-2, with D unclear. V was shortened by 0 bases and J by 8 bases, with 13 bases between the two germline ends. CDR1 and CDR2 (germline): MNHEY, SVGAGI. This CDR3 has 14 amino acids. CDR3 sequence (DNA): TGTGCCAGCAGTTACTCGGGGTTCGGGGAAGGCTACACCTTC. Protein product: CASSYSGFGEGYTF.

V gene TRBV5-5 combines with J gene TRBJ1-1, with D possibly being TRBD1 (6 bases). This CDR3 region has 15 residues. With 2 bases removed from V and 0 bases from J, the gap between germline ends came to 11 bases. Looked up from germline, CDR1 is SGHKS and CDR2 is YYEKEE (reference sequence). Written as DNA, the CDR3 is TGTGCCAGCAGCTTTATAGGGACACTGAACACTGAAGCTTTCTTT. Its translation: CASSFIGTLNTEAFF.

The chain employs TRBV5-1 and TRBJ1-1; tentative D call: TRBD1 (5 bases). The V gene's germline CDR1 is SGHRS and CDR2 YFSETQ. This CDR3 spans 14 amino acids. V gave up 4 bases and J gave up 1 base, with 11 bases separating them. CDR3 protein: CASSPGTANTEAFF. CDR3 nucleotide sequence: TGCGCCAGCAGCCCCGGGACGGCGAACACTGAAGCTTTCTTT.

This clone was counted a single time. The gene calls are TRBV10-3 and TRBJ2-1; 11 positions agree with TRBD1. Per the germline V gene, CDR1 is ENHRY and CDR2 is SYGVKD. The CDR3 is 19 residues long. Trimming took 3 bases from V and 4 from J; bases not matched to a gene: 14. The DNA of the CDR3 is TGTGCCATCAGTGATCCATCGATGCCGGGACAGGGGGGGTACAATGAGCAGTTCTTC. It is translated as CAISDPSMPGQGGYNEQFF.

The chain recombines TRBV28 with TRBJ2-3, with 8 bases aligning to TRBD1. Germline-derived CDR1 and CDR2 are MDHEN and SYDVKM. This CDR3 has 15 amino acids. The J segment lost 6 bases and the V segment lost 6 bases, leaving 11 bases of the junction unmatched. CDR3 coding DNA: TGTGCCAGCAGCCTCGGACAGGGCCTCTTTGATACGCAGTATTTT. It codes for CASSLGQGLFDTQYF.

This chain uses TRBV10-2 with TRBJ1-2, with TRBD1 as a possible D gene (5 bases). Germline values: CDR1 WSHSY, CDR2 SAAADI. The CDR3 spans 13 residues. Trimming removed 4 bases at V and 4 bases at J, with 10 bases between. CDR3 bases: TGCGCCAGCAGTGGTGGACACCTCTATGGCTACACCTTC. Translated: CASSGGHLYGYTF.

The chain carries TRBV7-3 and TRBJ1-1; maybe TRBD1 (5 bases). CDR1 is SGHTA and CDR2 is FQGTGA in the germline V gene. CDR3 length: 13 residues. Trimming stripped 1 base from V and 6 bases from J, with 9 bases between. DNA for the CDR3: TGTGCCAGCAGCTTAAATCGGGGCGCTGAAGCTTTCTTT. It is translated as CASSLNRGAEAFF.

The chain links TRBV19 to TRBJ2-1; D gene unclear. The CDR3 has 15 residues. Trimming stripped 5 bases from V and 0 bases from J, with 11 bases between. The V gene's germline CDR1 is LNHDA and CDR2 SQIVND (reference sequence). CDR3 nucleotides: TGTGCCAGTAGTCTTCGTTACGACTCCTACAATGAGCAGTTCTTC. Its translation: CASSLRYDSYNEQFF.

This clone was seen only once. The V gene is TRBV6-1, the J gene TRBJ1-1, with D unclear. Trimming left V 8 bases short and J 1 base short, with 5 bases between. Germline V gives CDR1 MNHNS, CDR2 SASEGT. The CDR3 is 11 amino acids. The DNA of the CDR3 is TGTGCCAGCGGAAGGAACACTGAAGCTTTCTTT. It codes for CASGRNTEAFF.

This clone has a handful of counts. The chain joins TRBV2 to TRBJ1-5, with 9 bases identical to TRBD1. V lost 6 bases to trimming and J lost 6 bases; unmatched junction nucleotides: 6. The CDR3 totals 14 residues. Germline loops: CDR1 SNHLY, CDR2 FYNNEI. Here the CDR3 reads CASSRDRVGQPQHF. CDR3 bases: TGTGCCAGCAGCCGGGACAGGGTTGGTCAGCCCCAGCATTTT.

This clone was seen a handful of times. The gene calls are TRBV10-3 and TRBJ1-2, with D possibly being TRBD1 (5 bases). The CDR3 has 12 residues. CDR1 ENHRY and CDR2 SYGVKD come from the germline V gene. Between the trimmed V and J ends, which lost 7 bases and 2 bases, there was a span of 8 bases. DNA of the CDR3: TGTGCCATCATGAGGGGCAACTATGGCTACACCTTC. Translation gives CAIMRGNYGYTF.

Remarks on this clone: Within the sample, other DNA sequences also encode this same CDR3. V is TRBV5-1 and J is TRBJ1-1, with D possibly TRBD1 on 6 matching bases. In germline, CDR1 is SGHRS, CDR2 YFSETQ. This CDR3 comprises 14 residues. Trimming took off 1 base at V and 1 base at J, with 8 bases between the two ends. DNA for the CDR3: TGCGCCAGCAGCTTGCAGGGGTCGAACACTGAAGCTTTCTTT. It codes for CASSLQGSNTEAFF.

V gene TRBV15 combines with J gene TRBJ1-2; a possible D gene is TRBD1 (5 bases). Germline values: CDR1 LNHNV, CDR2 YYDKDF (reference sequence). CDR3 length equals 11 residues. The V and J ends lost 5 bases and 7 bases respectively, with 8 bases between them. The CDR3 loop reads CATSEGVGYTF. CDR3 nucleotide sequence: TGTGCCACCAGCGAAGGGGTTGGCTACACCTTC.

This clone occurred a few times. The chain's CDR3 is CASSVGSGRWYEQYF. CDR3 bases: TGTGCCAGCAGCGTAGGGAGCGGGAGGTGGTACGAGCAGTACTTC. J is TRBJ2-7 and V is TRBV9, with 9 nucleotides matching TRBD2. This CDR3 is 15 amino acids long. J gave up 4 bases and V 0 bases, and 5 bases lay outside the gene matches. The germline CDR1 and CDR2 sequences are SGDLS and YYNGEE. Looking up the rest from reference TRBV9 and TRBJ2-7 gives the full variable domain: DSGVTQTPKHLITATGQRVTLRCSPRSGDLSVYWYQQSLDQGLQFLIQYYNGEERAKGNILERFSAQQFPDLHSELNLSSLELGDSALYFCASSVGSGRWYEQYFGPGTRLTVT.

The chain joins TRBV14 to TRBJ1-1; 9 bases fit TRBD1. Germline lookup yields CDR1 SGHDN and CDR2 FVKESK. V was pared by 1 base and J by 4 bases, with 7 bases of the junction left unmatched. This CDR3 is 16 amino acids long. The CDR3 DNA is TGTGCCAGCAGCCAAGCCCCCAGACAGGGGGGCACTGAAGCTTTCTTT. Translated: CASSQAPRQGGTEAFF.

The rearrangement joins TRBV29-1 to TRBJ1-3; D is unresolved. CDR1 SQVTM and CDR2 ANQGSEA come from the germline V gene. Trimming pared 2 bases from V and 4 bases from J, leaving 6 bases between. There are 12 residues in the CDR3. CDR3 in amino acids: CSVEIQGNTIYF. CDR3 DNA: TGCAGCGTTGAAATACAGGGAAACACCATATATTTT.

The chain joins TRBV18 to TRBJ1-1, with D hard to call. The CDR3 covers 14 residues. CDR1 and CDR2 from the germline V gene are KGHSH and LQKENI. Trimming removed 0 bases at V and 2 bases at J, with 7 bases between. CDR3 sequence (DNA): TGTGCCAGCTCACCACCCATGGTTAACACTGAAGCTTTCTTT. As protein: CASSPPMVNTEAFF.

This chain connects TRBV6-6 to TRBJ1-1; tentatively, D is TRBD1 (6 bases). The CDR3 is 11 residues long. Germline-derived CDR1 and CDR2 are MNHNY and SVGAGI (reference sequence). With 8 bases removed from V and 9 bases from J, the gap between germline ends came to 13 bases. As DNA, the CDR3 is TGTGCCAGCTTCTCCGGGACAAAAGCTTTCTTT. Encoded protein: CASFSGTKAFF.

This chain links TRBV10-3 with TRBJ1-4, with D unclear. The V end was cut by 6 bases, the J end by 5 bases, with 16 bases between. The CDR3 runs to 15 residues. From germline, CDR1 is ENHRY and CDR2 SYGVKD. The CDR3 region has the DNA TGTGCCATCAGCCGAGGAGGGAGGGAGAATGAAAAACTGTTTTTT. Amino acid sequence: CAISRGGRENEKLFF.

This clone was seen once. The rearrangement links TRBV9 to TRBJ2-5; 15 nucleotides align to TRBD2. Trimming at V came to 3 bases and at J to 5 bases, leaving 8 bases not matched to a gene. CDR3 length: 17 amino acids. Per germline, CDR1 SGDLS and CDR2 YYNGEE. This CDR3 is CASSDGLAGGIQETQYF. The CDR3 DNA reads as TGTGCCAGCAGCGATGGACTAGCGGGGGGGATCCAGGAGACCCAGTACTTC.

V is TRBV30 and J is TRBJ2-3; D is unresolved. This CDR3 spans 15 amino acids. V was cut by 2 bases and J by 0 bases, with 12 bases left in between. The germline CDR1 and CDR2 sequences are GTSNPN and SVGIG (reference sequence). CDR3 amino acids: CAWSPLGSSTDTQYF. The CDR3 DNA reads as TGTGCCTGGAGTCCCCTGGGGTCTAGCACAGATACGCAGTATTTT.

This chain uses TRBV30 with TRBJ2-7; D gene unclear. There are 12 residues in the CDR3. CDR1 is GTSNPN, CDR2 SVGIG, per germline (reference sequence). Trimming left V 2 bases short and J 6 bases short, with 11 bases between. The CDR3 protein is CAWSPDKGEQYF. Here the CDR3 DNA reads TGTGCCTGGAGTCCAGACAAAGGCGAGCAGTACTTC.

The chain combines TRBV6-1 with TRBJ2-7; 10 bases agree with TRBD1. The CDR3 is 14 residues long. The V gene end was trimmed by 6 bases and the J gene end by 0 bases; junction bases not matched to a gene: 2. Germline V gene lookup returns CDR1 MNHNS and CDR2 SASEGT. DNA of the CDR3: TGTGCCAGCAGGACAGGGGGCGCCTCCTACGAGCAGTACTTC. Translation: CASRTGGASYEQYF.

The table lists this clone with a count of one. V usage is TRBV4-1 and J usage is TRBJ2-3; D gene ambiguous. The V gene lost 4 bases and the J gene lost 6 bases, with 11 bases spanning the gap. The V gene's germline CDR1 is MGHRA and CDR2 YSYEKL. This CDR3 contains 13 residues. The CDR3 is CASSLRESDTQYF. The CDR3, as DNA: TGCGCCAGCAGCCTAAGGGAATCGGATACGCAGTATTTT.

V gene TRBV18 combines with J gene TRBJ1-1; D remains ambiguous. The V and J ends lost 4 bases and 2 bases respectively, with 14 bases between them. CDR3 size: 15 residues. CDR1 and CDR2 from the germline V gene are KGHSH and LQKENI. CDR3 DNA sequence: TGTGCCAGCTCACGCGGGTCGACATCTAACACTGAAGCTTTCTTT. It codes for CASSRGSTSNTEAFF. Full variable domain (remainder filled in from reference TRBV18 and TRBJ1-1): NAGVMQNPRHLVRRRGQEARLRCSPMKGHSHVYWYRQLPEEGLKFMVYLQKENIIDESGMPKERFSAEFPKEGPSILRIQQVVRGDSAAYFCASSRGSTSNTEAFFGQGTRLTVV.